The rows below give T cell receptor beta chains drawn from one sample of a study of blood T cell repertoires in COVID-19. This table comes from immunoSEQ multiplex PCR, and its TCRdb copy is limited to in-frame clones, with some not included. The sample comprises 55,000 to 95,000 clones, 81% of which are singletons, and 20% to 25% rests with the top ten. The sequenced sample consisted of peripheral blood. The receptor set was obtained from a woman in her seventies with acute or convalescent COVID-19. The CDR3 runs from the conserved cysteine through the conserved F or W. A D gene is named only where the DNA matches it firmly. A row's size may be missing; if present it is once, few, many or a size class.

>TRBV28|TRBJ1-2|-|-|16
CASSRQTAKRVWGYTF
TGTGCCAGCAGTCGACAGACAGCAAAGCGAGTCTGGGGCTACACCTTC
>TRBV12-3/TRBV12-4|TRBJ1-2|TRBD1|few|13
CASSPGTAYGYTF
TGTGCCAGCAGTCCAGGGACAGCCTATGGCTACACCTTC
>TRBV7-9|TRBJ1-1|-|-|16
CASSLQGGVRNTEAFF
TGTGCCAGCAGCTTACAAGGAGGGGTGAGGAACACTGAAGCTTTCTTT
>TRBV27|TRBJ1-2|-|-|14
CASSPRGANYGYTF
TGTGCCAGCAGTCCTCGGGGGGCTAACTATGGCTACACCTTC
>TRBV3-1/TRBV3-2|TRBJ1-4|-|-|18
CASSTDRNYFATNEKLFF
TGTGCCAGCTCAACCGACAGAAATTACTTTGCAACTAATGAAAAACTGTTTTTT
>TRBV6-5|TRBJ1-1|TRBD1|once|13
CASGGQPNTEAFF
TGTGCCAGCGGGGGACAGCCGAACACTGAAGCTTTCTTT
>TRBV4-2|TRBJ2-3|-|-|14
CASSPGTLTDTQYF
TGTGCCAGCAGCCCCGGGACTCTAACAGATACGCAGTATTTT
>TRBV7-9|TRBJ2-5|TRBD1|-|14
CASSIGQGGETQYF
TGTGCCAGCAGCATCGGACAGGGCGGAGAGACCCAGTACTTC
>TRBV29-1|TRBJ1-1|-|-|14
CSVEDTGGSPKAFF
TGCAGCGTTGAAGATACGGGAGGGTCGCCTAAAGCTTTCTTT
>TRBV19|TRBJ1-1|TRBD1|few|16
CASSKTGSHMNTEAFF
TGTGCCAGTAGTAAGACAGGGTCTCACATGAACACTGAAGCTTTCTTT
>TRBV6-4|TRBJ2-4|TRBD1|-|17
CARTLTGTGEDKNIQYF
TGTGCCAGAACTCTCACTGGGACAGGGGAAGACAAAAACATTCAGTACTTC
>TRBV15|TRBJ2-2|TRBD2|-|14
CATSRVAGAGELFF
TGTGCCACCAGCAGAGTAGCGGGAGCCGGGGAGCTGTTTTTT
>TRBV11-2|TRBJ2-1|TRBD2|-|14
CASSLGGRHAEQFF
TGTGCCAGCAGCTTAGGCGGGAGGCACGCTGAGCAGTTCTTC
>TRBV9|TRBJ2-7|TRBD2|-|16
CASSVLWTSGRNEQYF
TGTGCCAGCAGCGTCCTCTGGACTAGCGGGAGAAACGAGCAGTACTTC
>TRBV18|TRBJ2-1|TRBD2|once|15
CASSPGLADYNEQFF
TGTGCCAGCTCACCGGGACTAGCGGACTACAATGAGCAGTTCTTC
>TRBV9|TRBJ2-3|TRBD2|-|16
CASSVDLGGVTDTQYF
TGTGCCAGCAGCGTAGATCTGGGGGGGGTAACAGATACGCAGTATTTT
>TRBV3-1/TRBV3-2|TRBJ2-1|TRBD2|once|15
CASSQDLGEGDEQFF
TGTGCCAGCAGCCAAGACTTGGGGGAGGGTGATGAGCAGTTCTTC
>TRBV19|TRBJ1-1|-|-|12
CASGIFLTEAFF
TGTGCCAGTGGCATTTTCCTGACTGAAGCTTTCTTT
>TRBV19|TRBJ1-2|-|-|14
CASSEAGPNYGYTF
TGTGCCAGTAGTGAGGCAGGGCCCAACTATGGCTACACCTTC
>TRBV11-2|TRBJ1-2|-|once|12
CASSKEGRGYTF
TGTGCCAGCAGCAAGGAGGGTCGTGGCTACACCTTC
>TRBV7-9|TRBJ1-3|-|few|11
CASSESNTIYF
TGTGCCAGCAGCGAGTCTAACACCATATATTTT
>TRBV27|TRBJ1-6|TRBD1|-|18
CASSPGTGTLISSSPLHF
TGTGCCAGCAGCCCCGGGACAGGGACCCTCATTTCTAGTTCACCCCTCCACTTT
>TRBV27|TRBJ1-2|-|-|14
CASSLYGKGVGYTF
TGTGCCAGCAGTTTATACGGTAAAGGGGTTGGCTACACCTTC
>TRBV28|TRBJ1-1|-|-|11
CASRELFEAFF
TGTGCCAGCAGAGAACTATTTGAAGCTTTCTTT
>TRBV10-3|TRBJ1-6|-|-|13
CAISESIDPPLHF
TGTGCCATCAGTGAGTCGATAGATCCACCCCTCCACTTT
>TRBV5-1|TRBJ2-1|TRBD2|-|14
CASSTGTSGSEQFF
TGCGCCAGCAGCACAGGGACTAGCGGGAGTGAGCAGTTCTTC
>TRBV28|TRBJ1-3|TRBD1|-|17
CASSTLGTGNSGNTIYF
TGTGCCAGCAGCACACTAGGGACAGGTAACTCTGGAAACACCATATATTTT
>TRBV12-3/TRBV12-4|TRBJ1-4|-|-|11
CASSAGLELFF
TGTGCCAGCAGTGCAGGCCTTGAACTGTTTTTT
>TRBV23-1|TRBJ1-5|TRBD1|-|15
CASSPGTGYNQPQHF
TGCGCCAGCAGCCCAGGGACAGGTTATAATCAGCCCCAGCATTTT
>TRBV6-4|TRBJ1-5|-|-|17
CASMYPQLDPSSQPQHF
TGTGCCAGCATGTACCCCCAATTAGATCCCTCTTCTCAGCCCCAGCATTTT
>TRBV4-1|TRBJ1-2|TRBD1|-|15
CASSQGPGGHYGYTF
TGCGCCAGCAGCCAAGGACCAGGGGGCCACTATGGCTACACCTTC
>TRBV28|TRBJ1-2|-|few|12
CASRDINYGYTF
TGTGCCAGCAGGGACATTAACTATGGCTACACCTTC
>TRBV28|TRBJ2-1|TRBD2|few|15
CASRTLAGGPREQFF
TGTGCCAGCAGAACCCTAGCGGGAGGGCCACGTGAGCAGTTCTTC
>TRBV7-9|TRBJ1-2|TRBD1|-|15
CASSEGQGDNYGYTF
TGTGCCAGCAGCGAGGGACAGGGAGATAACTATGGCTACACCTTC
>TRBV11-2|TRBJ2-1|TRBD2|-|16
CASSANGAGVPNEQFF
TGTGCCAGCAGCGCAAATGGAGCGGGGGTTCCTAATGAGCAGTTCTTC